A selection of T cell receptor beta chains follows, all from one sample in a study of cytomegalovirus exposure and HLA in healthy donors. Clones were sequenced by immunoSEQ multiplex PCR, and TCRdb holds only the in-frame ones, with some missing. The data contain roughly 110,000 clones, roughly 77% of them seen just once; the ten biggest clones take up over 2%. Source material: PBMCs. These receptors originate from a man aged 35 to 55 in good health and CMV-seronegative. Both conserved end residues are part of each CDR3. Fields, in order: V gene, J gene, D gene, clone size, CDR3 protein, CDR3 DNA. A D gene is named only where the DNA matches it firmly. For some rows the clone size is stated as once, few or many, or as a class when expanded; others skip it.

v_call: TRBV18
j_call: TRBJ2-1
d_call: TRBD2
clone_size: -
cdr3_aa: CASSPPRGLAGSPESNEQFF
cdr3_nt: TGTGCCAGCTCACCACCCCGAGGCCTAGCGGGGTCGCCTGAATCCAATGAGCAGTTCTTC

v_call: TRBV5-1
j_call: TRBJ2-7
d_call: TRBD1
clone_size: few
cdr3_aa: CASSLVRGTGQYEQYF
cdr3_nt: TGCGCCAGCAGCTTGGTCCGGGGGACAGGGCAGTACGAGCAGTACTTC

v_call: TRBV5-1
j_call: TRBJ2-5
d_call: TRBD1
clone_size: -
cdr3_aa: CASSPGAGQGGETQYF
cdr3_nt: TGCGCCAGCAGCCCCGGGGCGGGACAGGGAGGCGAGACCCAGTACTTC

v_call: TRBV18
j_call: TRBJ1-1
d_call: -
clone_size: once
cdr3_aa: CASSKTGKNAEAFF
cdr3_nt: TGTGCCAGCTCAAAGACAGGAAAGAACGCTGAAGCTTTCTTT

v_call: TRBV7-8
j_call: TRBJ1-3
d_call: -
clone_size: -
cdr3_aa: CASSLRVSGNTIYF
cdr3_nt: TGTGCCAGCAGCTTACGGGTATCTGGAAACACCATATATTTT

v_call: TRBV19
j_call: TRBJ2-2
d_call: -
clone_size: -
cdr3_aa: CASSNRGNTGELFF
cdr3_nt: TGTGCCAGTAGTAATCGGGGGAACACCGGGGAGCTGTTTTTT

v_call: TRBV6-6
j_call: TRBJ2-7
d_call: TRBD1
clone_size: once
cdr3_aa: CASSLGQGVDF
cdr3_nt: TGTGCCAGCAGTTTAGGACAGGGGGTGGACTTC

v_call: TRBV5-1
j_call: TRBJ2-1
d_call: TRBD2
clone_size: -
cdr3_aa: CASSLVRGGAIEQFF
cdr3_nt: TGCGCCAGCAGCTTGGTACGCGGGGGGGCCATTGAGCAGTTCTTC

v_call: TRBV9
j_call: TRBJ2-7
d_call: -
clone_size: -
cdr3_aa: CASSVVGQKPYEQYF
cdr3_nt: TGTGCCAGCAGCGTCGTCGGACAAAAGCCCTACGAGCAGTACTTC

v_call: TRBV6-1
j_call: TRBJ2-3
d_call: -
clone_size: -
cdr3_aa: CATSRDLTTDTQYF
cdr3_nt: TGTGCCACCAGTCGAGACTTAACCACAGATACGCAGTATTTT

v_call: TRBV5-1
j_call: TRBJ1-2
d_call: -
clone_size: -
cdr3_aa: CASTPGSWYGYTF
cdr3_nt: TGCGCCAGCACCCCAGGCAGCTGGTATGGCTACACCTTC

v_call: TRBV7-2
j_call: TRBJ2-7
d_call: -
clone_size: -
cdr3_aa: CASSFGISYEQYF
cdr3_nt: TGTGCCAGCAGCTTCGGTATCTCCTACGAGCAGTACTTC

v_call: TRBV7-9
j_call: TRBJ2-7
d_call: TRBD1
clone_size: -
cdr3_aa: CASSTTGGFYEQYF
cdr3_nt: TGTGCCAGCAGCACTACAGGGGGCTTCTACGAGCAGTACTTC

v_call: TRBV5-4
j_call: TRBJ2-2
d_call: -
clone_size: -
cdr3_aa: CASTSRENGAGELFF
cdr3_nt: TGTGCCAGCACCTCTCGGGAGAACGGGGCCGGGGAGCTGTTTTTT

v_call: TRBV18
j_call: TRBJ2-7
d_call: -
clone_size: -
cdr3_aa: CASSPSPGVQYF
cdr3_nt: TGTGCCAGCTCACCTTCCCCAGGGGTGCAGTACTTC

v_call: TRBV19
j_call: TRBJ2-3
d_call: -
clone_size: -
cdr3_aa: CASSIPGSPQYF
cdr3_nt: TGTGCCAGTAGTATTCCCGGGAGTCCGCAGTATTTT

v_call: TRBV5-5
j_call: TRBJ2-1
d_call: -
clone_size: -
cdr3_aa: CASNPMVGMGHNEQFF
cdr3_nt: TGTGCCAGCAACCCCATGGTGGGAATGGGGCACAATGAGCAGTTCTTC

v_call: TRBV5-6
j_call: TRBJ1-6
d_call: -
clone_size: -
cdr3_aa: CASSLGGANGSPLHF
cdr3_nt: TGTGCCAGCAGTCTTGGGGGGGCTAACGGCTCACCCCTCCACTTT

v_call: TRBV6-6
j_call: TRBJ2-7
d_call: -
clone_size: -
cdr3_aa: CASSYSSGAYEQYF
cdr3_nt: TGTGCCAGCAGTTACTCTAGCGGCGCCTACGAGCAGTACTTC

v_call: TRBV27
j_call: TRBJ2-5
d_call: TRBD1
clone_size: -
cdr3_aa: CASSYGTGIRETQYF
cdr3_nt: TGTGCCAGCAGTTACGGGACAGGGATCCGAGAGACCCAGTACTTC

v_call: TRBV6-6
j_call: TRBJ2-1
d_call: -
clone_size: -
cdr3_aa: CASSYSKGGAYNEQFF
cdr3_nt: TGTGCCAGCAGTTACTCGAAGGGGGGGGCCTACAATGAGCAGTTCTTC

v_call: TRBV7-9
j_call: TRBJ2-5
d_call: -
clone_size: -
cdr3_aa: CASSLTGGEPTQYF
cdr3_nt: TGTGCCAGCAGCTTAACAGGCGGGGAACCGACCCAGTACTTC

v_call: TRBV10-3
j_call: TRBJ1-4
d_call: -
clone_size: -
cdr3_aa: CAISELGEKLFF
cdr3_nt: TGTGCCATCAGTGAGTTGGGCGAAAAACTGTTTTTT

v_call: TRBV19
j_call: TRBJ2-5
d_call: -
clone_size: few
cdr3_aa: CASSTGRLETQYF
cdr3_nt: TGTGCCAGTAGTACAGGGCGCCTCGAGACCCAGTACTTC

v_call: TRBV5-1
j_call: TRBJ2-5
d_call: TRBD2
clone_size: -
cdr3_aa: CASSFIAGEGETQYF
cdr3_nt: TGCGCCAGCAGCTTCATAGCGGGGGAGGGGGAGACCCAGTACTTC

v_call: TRBV27
j_call: TRBJ1-6
d_call: -
clone_size: -
cdr3_aa: CASSSQISSYNSPLHF
cdr3_nt: TGTGCCAGCAGTTCTCAGATTAGCTCCTATAATTCCCCCCTCCACTTT

v_call: TRBV6-5
j_call: TRBJ2-7
d_call: TRBD1
clone_size: -
cdr3_aa: CASRRQGPPYEQYF
cdr3_nt: TGTGCCAGCCGGAGACAGGGGCCGCCCTACGAGCAGTACTTC

v_call: TRBV5-4
j_call: TRBJ2-5
d_call: -
clone_size: once
cdr3_aa: CASSLARNQETQYF
cdr3_nt: TGTGCCAGCAGCTTGGCTCGTAACCAAGAGACCCAGTACTTC

v_call: TRBV15
j_call: TRBJ1-5
d_call: -
clone_size: -
cdr3_aa: CATSRDYGRGSQHF
cdr3_nt: TGTGCCACCAGCAGAGATTACGGAAGGGGTTCCCAGCATTTT

v_call: TRBV5-1
j_call: TRBJ1-4
d_call: -
clone_size: -
cdr3_aa: CASSGGGANEKLFF
cdr3_nt: TGCGCCAGCAGCGGCGGGGGGGCTAATGAAAAACTGTTTTTT

v_call: TRBV11-2
j_call: TRBJ2-1
d_call: TRBD2
clone_size: -
cdr3_aa: CASSLDRAGGSYNEQFF
cdr3_nt: TGTGCCAGCAGCTTAGATCGTGCGGGGGGGTCCTACAATGAGCAGTTCTTC

v_call: TRBV19
j_call: TRBJ2-5
d_call: TRBD1
clone_size: once
cdr3_aa: CAAGGSARETQYF
cdr3_nt: TGTGCCGCAGGGGGTTCCGCGCGGGAGACCCAGTACTTC

v_call: TRBV6-1
j_call: TRBJ2-3
d_call: TRBD1
clone_size: -
cdr3_aa: CASISGTGDTDTQYF
cdr3_nt: TGTGCCAGCATCTCCGGGACAGGGGACACAGATACGCAGTATTTT

v_call: TRBV2
j_call: TRBJ1-3
d_call: TRBD1
clone_size: few
cdr3_aa: CASSELDRSVSGNTIYF
cdr3_nt: TGTGCCAGCAGTGAATTGGACAGGAGTGTCTCTGGAAACACCATATATTTT

v_call: TRBV5-5
j_call: TRBJ1-6
d_call: -
clone_size: -
cdr3_aa: CASSLGANNSPLHF
cdr3_nt: TGTGCCAGCAGCTTGGGGGCCAATAATTCACCCCTCCACTTT

v_call: TRBV6-1
j_call: TRBJ2-1
d_call: TRBD2
clone_size: -
cdr3_aa: CASSEWRGADEQFF
cdr3_nt: TGTGCCAGCAGTGAATGGCGGGGGGCCGATGAGCAGTTCTTC

v_call: TRBV6-5
j_call: TRBJ2-3
d_call: -
clone_size: few
cdr3_aa: CASSYSMGATQYF
cdr3_nt: TGTGCCAGCAGTTACTCGATGGGAGCTACGCAGTATTTT

v_call: TRBV19
j_call: TRBJ1-4
d_call: -
clone_size: -
cdr3_aa: CASSKTATNEKLFF
cdr3_nt: TGTGCCAGTAGCAAGACAGCAACTAATGAAAAACTGTTTTTT

v_call: TRBV5-1
j_call: TRBJ1-2
d_call: -
clone_size: -
cdr3_aa: CASSLRTEANYGYTF
cdr3_nt: TGCGCCAGCAGCTTGAGGACAGAGGCTAACTATGGCTACACCTTC

v_call: TRBV18
j_call: TRBJ1-1
d_call: -
clone_size: -
cdr3_aa: CASSPRTAENTEAFF
cdr3_nt: TGTGCCAGCTCACCAAGGACAGCCGAGAACACTGAAGCTTTCTTT

v_call: TRBV19
j_call: TRBJ2-7
d_call: TRBD1
clone_size: few
cdr3_aa: CASRRGQGWNEQYF
cdr3_nt: TGTGCCAGTAGGAGGGGACAGGGGTGGAACGAGCAGTACTTC

v_call: TRBV5-1
j_call: TRBJ1-2
d_call: TRBD1
clone_size: -
cdr3_aa: CASSLAGTGGAYTF
cdr3_nt: TGCGCCAGCAGCTTGGCCGGGACAGGGGGCGCTTACACCTTC

v_call: TRBV7-9
j_call: TRBJ2-4
d_call: -
clone_size: -
cdr3_aa: CASSLVGQEGKNIQYF
cdr3_nt: TGTGCCAGCAGCTTAGTAGGACAAGAAGGCAAAAACATTCAGTACTTC

v_call: TRBV6-5
j_call: TRBJ1-6
d_call: -
clone_size: -
cdr3_aa: CASSYSGLIYSPLHF
cdr3_nt: TGTGCCAGCAGTTACTCGGGGCTGATTTATTCACCCCTCCACTTT

v_call: TRBV5-4
j_call: TRBJ1-1
d_call: -
clone_size: medium-sized
cdr3_aa: CASSLRPRGTVDTEAFF
cdr3_nt: TGTGCCAGCAGCTTAAGGCCCAGGGGTACTGTGGACACTGAAGCTTTCTTT

v_call: TRBV5-1
j_call: TRBJ2-7
d_call: TRBD1
clone_size: -
cdr3_aa: CASSRGDRDWNEQYF
cdr3_nt: TGCGCCAGCAGCCGTGGGGACAGGGACTGGAACGAGCAGTACTTC

v_call: TRBV7-9
j_call: TRBJ1-1
d_call: -
clone_size: -
cdr3_aa: CASSLGRGYADTEAFF
cdr3_nt: TGTGCCAGCAGCTTAGGCAGGGGCTATGCGGACACTGAAGCTTTCTTT

v_call: TRBV2
j_call: TRBJ2-2
d_call: -
clone_size: -
cdr3_aa: CASSVGRATGELFF
cdr3_nt: TGCGCCAGCAGTGTGGGCAGGGCCACCGGGGAGCTGTTTTTT

v_call: TRBV4-2
j_call: TRBJ1-2
d_call: TRBD1
clone_size: -
cdr3_aa: CASSQDSGQNFYGYTF
cdr3_nt: TGTGCCAGCAGCCAAGATTCGGGACAGAACTTCTATGGCTACACCTTC

v_call: TRBV12-5
j_call: TRBJ1-6
d_call: TRBD1
clone_size: few
cdr3_aa: CASGLVLVSALARDRGWGPLHF
cdr3_nt: TGTGCTAGTGGTTTGGTCCTCGTTTCAGCCCTTGCTCGGGACAGGGGATGGGGACCCCTCCACTTT

v_call: TRBV15
j_call: TRBJ1-5
d_call: -
clone_size: -
cdr3_aa: CATSRDLGTGIQPQHF
cdr3_nt: TGTGCCACCAGCAGAGATCTTGGTACAGGTATACAGCCCCAGCATTTT

v_call: TRBV5-1
j_call: TRBJ1-1
d_call: TRBD1
clone_size: -
cdr3_aa: CASSRTGSGTEAFF
cdr3_nt: TGCGCCAGCAGCAGGACAGGGTCGGGCACTGAAGCTTTCTTT

v_call: TRBV7-6
j_call: TRBJ2-2
d_call: TRBD1
clone_size: -
cdr3_aa: CASSVTTGAGELFF
cdr3_nt: TGTGCCAGCAGCGTAACTACAGGGGCCGGGGAGCTGTTTTTT

v_call: TRBV5-5
j_call: TRBJ2-2
d_call: -
clone_size: -
cdr3_aa: CASSLEPHSYTGELFF
cdr3_nt: TGTGCCAGCAGCTTAGAGCCCCACTCCTACACCGGGGAGCTGTTTTTT

v_call: TRBV6-5
j_call: TRBJ2-3
d_call: -
clone_size: -
cdr3_aa: CASSLRPDSPDPQYF
cdr3_nt: TGTGCCAGCAGTCTCCGGCCCGACAGCCCTGATCCGCAGTATTTT